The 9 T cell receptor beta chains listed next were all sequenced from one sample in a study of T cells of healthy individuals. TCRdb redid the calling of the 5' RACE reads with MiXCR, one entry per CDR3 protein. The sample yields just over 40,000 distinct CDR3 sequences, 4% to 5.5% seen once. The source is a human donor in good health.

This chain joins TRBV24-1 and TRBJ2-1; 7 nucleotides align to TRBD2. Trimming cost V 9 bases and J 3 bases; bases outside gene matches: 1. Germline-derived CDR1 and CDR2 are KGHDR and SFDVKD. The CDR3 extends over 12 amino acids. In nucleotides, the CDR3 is TGTGCCACCGGGAGGGACTACAATGAGCAGTTCTTC. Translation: CATGRDYNEQFF.

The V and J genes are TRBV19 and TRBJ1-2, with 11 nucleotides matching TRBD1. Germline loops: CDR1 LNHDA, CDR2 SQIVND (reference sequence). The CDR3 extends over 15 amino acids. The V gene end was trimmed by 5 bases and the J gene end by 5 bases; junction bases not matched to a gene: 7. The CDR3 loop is CASSPRDRGGYGYTF. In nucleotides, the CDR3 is TGTGCCAGTAGTCCGCGGGACAGGGGGGGGTATGGCTACACCTTC.

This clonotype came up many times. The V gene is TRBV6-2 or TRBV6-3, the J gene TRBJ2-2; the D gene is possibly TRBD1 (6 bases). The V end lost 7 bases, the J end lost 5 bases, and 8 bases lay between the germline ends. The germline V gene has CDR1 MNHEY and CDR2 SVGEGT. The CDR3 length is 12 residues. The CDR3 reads CASTRGTGELFF. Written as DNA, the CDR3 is TGTGCCAGCACCAGGGGAACCGGGGAGCTGTTTTTT.

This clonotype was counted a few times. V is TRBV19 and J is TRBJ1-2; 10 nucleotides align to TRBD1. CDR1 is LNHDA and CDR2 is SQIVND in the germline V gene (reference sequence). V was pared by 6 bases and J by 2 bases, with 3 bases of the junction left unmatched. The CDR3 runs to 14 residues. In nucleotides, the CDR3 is TGTGCCAGTAGAGACAGGGGGCGAAACTATGGCTACACCTTC. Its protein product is CASRDRGRNYGYTF. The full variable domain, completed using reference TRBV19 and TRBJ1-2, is DGGITQSPKYLFRKEGQNVTLSCEQNLNHDAMYWYRQDPGQGLRLIYYSQIVNDFQKGDIAEGYSVSREKKESFPLTVTSAQKNPTAFYLCASRDRGRNYGYTFGSGTRLTVV.

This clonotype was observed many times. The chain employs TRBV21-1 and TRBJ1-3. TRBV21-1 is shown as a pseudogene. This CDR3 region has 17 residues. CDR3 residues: CASSKALSSFSGNTIYF. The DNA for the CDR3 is TGTGCCAGCAGCAAAGCGCTGTCATCCTTCTCTGGAAACACCATATATTTT.

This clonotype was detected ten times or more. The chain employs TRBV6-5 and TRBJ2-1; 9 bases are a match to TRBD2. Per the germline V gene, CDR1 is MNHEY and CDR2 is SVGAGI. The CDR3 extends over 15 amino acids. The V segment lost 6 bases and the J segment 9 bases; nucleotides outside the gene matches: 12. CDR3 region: CASSAAGTSSTEQFF. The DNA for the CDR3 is TGTGCCAGCAGCGCCGCCGGGACTAGCTCTACTGAGCAGTTCTTC.

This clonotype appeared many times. The CDR3 sequence is CASSSLDRAGQFF. For the CDR3, the DNA is TGTGCCAGCAGCTCTCTGGACAGGGCCGGGCAGTTCTTC. The chain is built from TRBV21-1 and TRBJ2-1; TRBD1, the table's D call, was not compared with the DNA. TRBV21-1 is a pseudogene locus. CDR3 length: 13 amino acids.

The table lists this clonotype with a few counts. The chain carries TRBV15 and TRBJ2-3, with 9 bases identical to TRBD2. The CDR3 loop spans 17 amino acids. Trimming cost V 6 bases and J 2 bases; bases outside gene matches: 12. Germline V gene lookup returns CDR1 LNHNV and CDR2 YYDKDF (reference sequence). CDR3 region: CATSRTYSGGLTDTQYF. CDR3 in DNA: TGTGCCACCAGTAGGACCTATAGCGGGGGCCTCACAGATACGCAGTATTTT. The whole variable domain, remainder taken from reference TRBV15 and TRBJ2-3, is DAMVIQNPRYQVTQFGKPVTLSCSQTLNHNVMYWYQQKSSQAPKLLFHYYDKDFNNEADTPDNFQSRRPNTSFCFLDIRSPGLGDTAMYLCATSRTYSGGLTDTQYFGPGTRLTVL.

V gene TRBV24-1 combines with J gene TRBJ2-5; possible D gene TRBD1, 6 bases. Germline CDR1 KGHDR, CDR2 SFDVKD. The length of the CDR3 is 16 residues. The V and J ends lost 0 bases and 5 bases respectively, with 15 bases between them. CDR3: CATSDLRQGSGETQYF. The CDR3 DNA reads TGTGCCACCAGTGATTTGCGGCAGGGGTCAGGGGAGACCCAGTACTTC.